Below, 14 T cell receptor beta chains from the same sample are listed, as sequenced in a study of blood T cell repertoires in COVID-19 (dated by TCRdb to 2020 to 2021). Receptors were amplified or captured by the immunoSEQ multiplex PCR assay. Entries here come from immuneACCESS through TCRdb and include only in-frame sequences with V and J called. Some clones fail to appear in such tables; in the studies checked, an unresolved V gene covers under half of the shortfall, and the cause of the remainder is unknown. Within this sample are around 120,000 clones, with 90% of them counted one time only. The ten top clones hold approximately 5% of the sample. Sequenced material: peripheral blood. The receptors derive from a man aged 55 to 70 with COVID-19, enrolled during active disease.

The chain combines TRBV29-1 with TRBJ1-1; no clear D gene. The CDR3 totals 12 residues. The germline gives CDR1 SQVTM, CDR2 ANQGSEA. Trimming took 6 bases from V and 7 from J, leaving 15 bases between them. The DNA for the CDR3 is TGCAGCGTGACATCAGAGTTGAATGAAGCTTTCTTT. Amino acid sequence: CSVTSELNEAFF. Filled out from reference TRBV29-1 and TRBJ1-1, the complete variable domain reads SAVISQKPSRDICQRGTSLTIQCQVDSQVTMMFWYRQQPGQSLTLIATANQGSEATYESGFVIDKFPISRPNLTFSTLTVSNMSPEDSSIYLCSVTSELNEAFFGQGTRLTVV.

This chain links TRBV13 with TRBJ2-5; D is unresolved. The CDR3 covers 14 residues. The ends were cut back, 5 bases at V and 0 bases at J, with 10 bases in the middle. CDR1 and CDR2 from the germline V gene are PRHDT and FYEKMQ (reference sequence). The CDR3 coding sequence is TGTGCCAGCAGCCAAATACAGAACCAAGAGACCCAGTACTTC. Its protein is CASSQIQNQETQYF. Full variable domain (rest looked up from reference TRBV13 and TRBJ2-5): AAGVIQSPRHLIKEKRETATLKCYPIPRHDTVYWYQQGPGQDPQFLISFYEKMQSDKGSIPDRFSAQQFSDYHSELNMSSLELGDSALYFCASSQIQNQETQYFGPGTRLLVL.

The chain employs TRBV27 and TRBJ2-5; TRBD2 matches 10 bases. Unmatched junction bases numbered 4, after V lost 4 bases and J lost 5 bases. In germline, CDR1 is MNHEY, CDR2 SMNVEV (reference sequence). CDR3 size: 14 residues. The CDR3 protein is CASSSSGRGETQYF. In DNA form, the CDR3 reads TGTGCCAGCAGTTCAAGCGGGAGGGGTGAGACCCAGTACTTC.

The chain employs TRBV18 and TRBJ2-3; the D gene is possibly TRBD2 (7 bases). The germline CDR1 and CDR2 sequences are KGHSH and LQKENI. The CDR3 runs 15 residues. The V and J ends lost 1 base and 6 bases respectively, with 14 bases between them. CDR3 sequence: CASSPRGGGPDTQYF. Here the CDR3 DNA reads TGTGCCAGCTCACCACGAGGGGGAGGGCCGGATACGCAGTATTTT.

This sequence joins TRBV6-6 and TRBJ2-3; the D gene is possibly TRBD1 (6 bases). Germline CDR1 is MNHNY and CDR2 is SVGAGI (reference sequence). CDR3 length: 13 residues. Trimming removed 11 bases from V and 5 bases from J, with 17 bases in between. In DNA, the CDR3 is TGTGCCTCCTCTACCACGACAGGAGATACGCAGTATTTT. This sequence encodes CASSTTTGDTQYF.

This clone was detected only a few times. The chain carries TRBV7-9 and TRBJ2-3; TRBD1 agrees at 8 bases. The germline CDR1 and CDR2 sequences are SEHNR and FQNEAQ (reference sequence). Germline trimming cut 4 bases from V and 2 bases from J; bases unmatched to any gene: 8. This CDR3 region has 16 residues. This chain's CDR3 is CASSSTGDPFTDTQYF. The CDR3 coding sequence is TGTGCCAGCAGCTCGACAGGGGACCCCTTCACAGATACGCAGTATTTT.

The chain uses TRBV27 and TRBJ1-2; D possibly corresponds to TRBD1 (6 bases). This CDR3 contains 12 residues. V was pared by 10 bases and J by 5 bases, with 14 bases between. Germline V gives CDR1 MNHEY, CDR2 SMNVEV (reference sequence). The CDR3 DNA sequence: TGTGCCACTTCGACAGGAAGTTATGGCTACACCTTC. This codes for CATSTGSYGYTF.

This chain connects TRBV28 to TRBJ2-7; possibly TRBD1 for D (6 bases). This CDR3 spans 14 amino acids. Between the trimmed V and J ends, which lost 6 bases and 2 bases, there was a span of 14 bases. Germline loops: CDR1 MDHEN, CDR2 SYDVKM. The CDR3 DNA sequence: TGTGCCAGCAGCCCCCCCGGGACAACCTACGAGCAGTACTTC. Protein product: CASSPPGTTYEQYF.

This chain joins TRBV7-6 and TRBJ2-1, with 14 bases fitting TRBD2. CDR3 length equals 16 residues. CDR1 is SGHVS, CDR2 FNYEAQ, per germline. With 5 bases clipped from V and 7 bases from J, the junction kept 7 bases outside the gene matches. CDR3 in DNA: TGTGCCAGCAGCGACGGACTAGCGGGAGGAAGTAATGAGCAGTTCTTC. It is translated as CASSDGLAGGSNEQFF. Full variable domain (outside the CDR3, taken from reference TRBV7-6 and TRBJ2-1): GAGVSQSPRYKVTKRGQDVALRCDPISGHVSLYWYRQALGQGPEFLTYFNYEAQQDKSGLPNDRFSAERPEGSISTLTIQRTEQRDSAMYRCASSDGLAGGSNEQFFGPGTRLTVL.

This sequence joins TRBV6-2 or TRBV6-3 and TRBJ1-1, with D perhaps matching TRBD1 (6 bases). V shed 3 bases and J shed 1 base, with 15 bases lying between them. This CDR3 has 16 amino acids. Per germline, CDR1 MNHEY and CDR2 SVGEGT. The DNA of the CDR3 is TGTGCCAGCAGTTATCGCCTTGGACAGCCGAACACTGAAGCTTTCTTT. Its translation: CASSYRLGQPNTEAFF.

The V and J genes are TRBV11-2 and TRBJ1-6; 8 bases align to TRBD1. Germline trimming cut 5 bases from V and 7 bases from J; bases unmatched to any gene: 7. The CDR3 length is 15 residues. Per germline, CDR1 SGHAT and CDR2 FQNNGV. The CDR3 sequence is CASSVTGVGNSPLHF. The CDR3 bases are TGTGCCAGCAGCGTGACAGGGGTAGGGAATTCACCCCTCCACTTT.

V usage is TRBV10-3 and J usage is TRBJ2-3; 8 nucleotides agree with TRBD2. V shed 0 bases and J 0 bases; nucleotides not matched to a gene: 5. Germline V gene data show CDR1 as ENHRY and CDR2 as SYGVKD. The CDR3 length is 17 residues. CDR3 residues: CAISESGSGASTDTQYF. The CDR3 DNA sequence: TGTGCCATCAGTGAGTCGGGTAGCGGGGCTAGCACAGATACGCAGTATTTT.

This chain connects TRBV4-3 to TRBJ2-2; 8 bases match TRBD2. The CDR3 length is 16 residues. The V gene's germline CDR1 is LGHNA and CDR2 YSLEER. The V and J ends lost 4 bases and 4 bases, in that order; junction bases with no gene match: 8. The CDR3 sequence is CASSPGGLAATGELFF. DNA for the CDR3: TGCGCCAGCAGCCCGGGGGGGTTAGCGGCCACCGGGGAGCTGTTTTTT.

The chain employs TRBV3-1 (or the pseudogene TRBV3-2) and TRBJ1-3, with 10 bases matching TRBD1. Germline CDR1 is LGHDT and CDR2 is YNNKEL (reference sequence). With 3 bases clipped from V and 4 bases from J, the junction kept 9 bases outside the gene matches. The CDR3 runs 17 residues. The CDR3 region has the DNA TGTGCCAGCAGCCATTCACCGGGACAGGGGAACGGAAACACCATATATTTT. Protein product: CASSHSPGQGNGNTIYF.